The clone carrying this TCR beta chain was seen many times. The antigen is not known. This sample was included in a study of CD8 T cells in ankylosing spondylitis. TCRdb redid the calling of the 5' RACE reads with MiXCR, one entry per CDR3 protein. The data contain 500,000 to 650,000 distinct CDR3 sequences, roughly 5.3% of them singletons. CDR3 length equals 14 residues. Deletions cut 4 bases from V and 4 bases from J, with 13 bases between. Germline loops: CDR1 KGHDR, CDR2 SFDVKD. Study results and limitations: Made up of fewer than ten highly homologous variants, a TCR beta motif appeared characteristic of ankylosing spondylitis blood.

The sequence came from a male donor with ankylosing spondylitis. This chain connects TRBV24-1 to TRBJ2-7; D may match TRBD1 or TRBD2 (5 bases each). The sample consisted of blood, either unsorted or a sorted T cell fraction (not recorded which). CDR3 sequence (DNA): TGTGCCACCAGTGACTCCGGGACGGCGTACGAGCAGTACTTC. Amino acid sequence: CATSDSGTAYEQYF.